This T cell receptor (beta chain) was obtained from a study of OX40 agonist ivuxolimab in advanced cancers. Study-wide findings and caveats: Relative to CD4+, CD8+ T cells held more expanded clones on average.

For this clone: Antigen unknown.

The assay was immunoSEQ multiplex PCR, and TCRdb's table has in-frame clones only and misses some. The sample lists approximately 68,000 clones, 88% occurring once. The CDR3 length is 16 residues. With V trimmed by 5 bases and J by 3 bases, 13 bases remained unmatched. Germline lookup yields CDR1 SEHNR and CDR2 FQNEAQ (reference sequence). This clonotype originated in an adult with an advanced solid tumor such as melanoma, head and neck, liver or kidney cancer. Material: CD4+ or CD8+ T cells sorted from blood, obtained in a trial of the OX40 agonist ivuxolimab. The rearrangement uses TRBV7-9 and TRBJ2-7; 7 bases match TRBD2. The DNA for the CDR3 is TGTGCCAGCAGCGTGGGCGGGAGTAGCGCAATCTACGAGCAGTACTTC. It translates to CASSVGGSSAIYEQYF.